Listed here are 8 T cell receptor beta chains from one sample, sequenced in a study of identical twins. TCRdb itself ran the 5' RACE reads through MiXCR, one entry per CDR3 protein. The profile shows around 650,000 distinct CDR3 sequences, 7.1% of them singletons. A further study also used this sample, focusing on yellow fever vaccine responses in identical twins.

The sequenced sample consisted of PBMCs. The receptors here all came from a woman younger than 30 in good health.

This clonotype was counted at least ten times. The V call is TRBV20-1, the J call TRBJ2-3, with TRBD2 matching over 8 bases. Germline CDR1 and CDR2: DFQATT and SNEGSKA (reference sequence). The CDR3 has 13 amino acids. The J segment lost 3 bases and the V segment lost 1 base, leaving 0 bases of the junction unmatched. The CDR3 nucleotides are TGCAGTGCTAGAGGACTAGCGACAGATACGCAGTATTTT. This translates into CSARGLATDTQYF.

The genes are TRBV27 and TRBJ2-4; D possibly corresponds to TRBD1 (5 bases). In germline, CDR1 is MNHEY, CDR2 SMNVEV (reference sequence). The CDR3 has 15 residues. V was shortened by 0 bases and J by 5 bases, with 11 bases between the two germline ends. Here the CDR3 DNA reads TGTGCCAGCAGTTTATCCTGGGGCAGGCAAAACATTCAGTACTTC. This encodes CASSLSWGRQNIQYF.

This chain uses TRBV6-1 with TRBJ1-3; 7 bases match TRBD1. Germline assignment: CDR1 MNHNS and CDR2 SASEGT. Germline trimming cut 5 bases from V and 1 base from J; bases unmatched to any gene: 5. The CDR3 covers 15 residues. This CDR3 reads CASSRDSVSGNTIYF. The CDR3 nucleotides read TGTGCCAGCAGTCGGGACAGTGTTTCTGGAAACACCATATATTTT.

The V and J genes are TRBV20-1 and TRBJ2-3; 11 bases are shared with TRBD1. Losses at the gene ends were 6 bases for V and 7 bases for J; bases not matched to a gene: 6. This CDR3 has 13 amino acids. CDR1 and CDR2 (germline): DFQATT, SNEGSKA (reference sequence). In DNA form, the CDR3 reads TGCAGTGCCCAAGGACAGGGGGCGTATACGCAGTATTTT. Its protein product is CSAQGQGAYTQYF.

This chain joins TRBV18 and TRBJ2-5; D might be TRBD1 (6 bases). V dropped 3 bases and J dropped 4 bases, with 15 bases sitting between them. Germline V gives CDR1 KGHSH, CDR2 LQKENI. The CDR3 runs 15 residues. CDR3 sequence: CASSPPTGTRETQYF. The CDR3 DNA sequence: TGTGCCAGCTCACCCCCAACCGGGACACGAGAGACCCAGTACTTC. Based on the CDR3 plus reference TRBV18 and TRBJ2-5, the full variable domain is NAGVMQNPRHLVRRRGQEARLRCSPMKGHSHVYWYRQLPEEGLKFMVYLQKENIIDESGMPKERFSAEFPKEGPSILRIQQVVRGDSAAYFCASSPPTGTRETQYFGPGTRLLVL.

The CDR3 nucleotides are TGTGCCAGCAGCCAGGGGGGTGGTGAGCAGTACGTC. This gives the protein CASSQGGGEQYV. The chain carries TRBV3-1 and TRBJ2-7; tentatively, D is TRBD2 (6 bases). Trimming took 3 bases from V and 7 from J, leaving 10 bases between them. CDR1 and CDR2 from the germline V gene are LGHDT and YNNKEL (reference sequence). This CDR3 region has 12 residues.

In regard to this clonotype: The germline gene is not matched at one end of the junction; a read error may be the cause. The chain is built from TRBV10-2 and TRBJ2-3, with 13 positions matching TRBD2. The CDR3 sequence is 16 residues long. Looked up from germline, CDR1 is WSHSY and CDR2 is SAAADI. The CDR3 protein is CASSLLAGGGTVTQYF. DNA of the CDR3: TGCGCCAGCAGTCTACTAGCGGGAGGGGGCACAGTTACGCAGTATTTT.

The CDR3 spells CATSDRDRRQFF. CDR3 nucleotides: TGTGCCACCAGTGATCGGGACAGGAGGCAGTTCTTC. J is TRBJ2-1 and V is TRBV24-1; 8 positions agree with TRBD1. CDR3 size: 12 residues. Per the germline V gene, CDR1 is KGHDR and CDR2 is SFDVKD. V lost 3 bases and J lost 12; bases outside the gene matches: 3.